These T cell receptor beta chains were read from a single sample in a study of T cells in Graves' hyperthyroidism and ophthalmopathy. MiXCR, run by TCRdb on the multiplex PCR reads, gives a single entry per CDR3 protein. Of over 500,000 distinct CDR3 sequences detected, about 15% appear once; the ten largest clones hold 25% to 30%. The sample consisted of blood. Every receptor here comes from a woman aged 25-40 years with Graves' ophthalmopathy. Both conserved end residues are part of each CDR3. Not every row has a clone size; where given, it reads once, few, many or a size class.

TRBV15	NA	CATSRTRDYNEQLF
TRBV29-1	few	CSVVGTGVDTEAFF
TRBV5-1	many	CASSPGIQETQYF
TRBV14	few	CASSLARNSPLHF
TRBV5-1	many	CASSPNPVRAGEKLFF
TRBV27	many	CASSRTGSNTGELFF
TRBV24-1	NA	CATSDFGHANTGELFF
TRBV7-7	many	CASSAGSSYNEQFF
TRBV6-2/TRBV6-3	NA	CASRGGFHNEQFF
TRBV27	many	CASSLGTGGPDTQYF
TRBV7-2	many	CASSRDNDDNEQFF
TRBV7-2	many	CASSLETGPYTQYF
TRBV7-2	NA	CASSTASGRTDTQYF
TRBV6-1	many	CASSELGEGGKTQYF
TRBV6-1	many	CASSPWTGRAAQPQHF
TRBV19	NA	CASSPSYWDRNSNQPQHF
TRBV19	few	CASTPFSGTENTEAFF
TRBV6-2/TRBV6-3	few	CATQEGGNNQPQHF
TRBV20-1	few	CSAFPGTSGKVRYEQYF
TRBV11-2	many	CASSLDRQTQYF
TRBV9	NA	CASNSDRYISYEQFF
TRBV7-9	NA	CASSFGQGNEKLFF
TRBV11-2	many	CASSSPGQGIYGYTF
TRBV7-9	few	CASNTAGLAGRGEQFF
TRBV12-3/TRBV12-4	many	CASSRTGLTYNEQFF
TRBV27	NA	CASSFSGGGSQETQYF
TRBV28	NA	CASSSAGVTPYEQYF
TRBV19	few	CASSIVSGQPNTEAFF
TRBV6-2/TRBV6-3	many	CASSYSLRTSSSKNIQYF
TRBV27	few	CASSFGLSEKLFF
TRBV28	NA	CASSTSENTIYF
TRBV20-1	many	CSAREPLAGMQETQYF
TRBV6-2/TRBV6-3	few	CASSYSVRGRSYEQYF
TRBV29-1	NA	CSGGQSYEQYF
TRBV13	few	CASSRNLASKQDTQYF
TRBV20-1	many	CSARYTDAQYF
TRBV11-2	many	CASSLDPSGYEQYF
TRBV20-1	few	CSARTSGGTYNEQFF
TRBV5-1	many	CASSMGQNNSPLHF
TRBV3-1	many	CASSPPRGLAQETQYF
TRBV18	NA	CASSPPGQSSYNEQFF
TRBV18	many	CASSPNSLLNTEAFF
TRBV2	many	CASRKREGLLAQFF
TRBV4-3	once	CASSQDLSATSGSTDTQYF
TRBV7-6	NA	CASSLVGETDTQYF
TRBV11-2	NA	CASSLDLRNERFF
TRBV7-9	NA	CASSSLLAEKKNSGNTIYF
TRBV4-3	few	CASSQLQSMGLEVKGKDNEQFF
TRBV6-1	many	CAKGASGSGNEQFF
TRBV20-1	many	CSAQQTSGAQASTDTQYF
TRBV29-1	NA	CSVTRGTGINYGYTF
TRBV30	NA	CAWRSGSYNSPLHF